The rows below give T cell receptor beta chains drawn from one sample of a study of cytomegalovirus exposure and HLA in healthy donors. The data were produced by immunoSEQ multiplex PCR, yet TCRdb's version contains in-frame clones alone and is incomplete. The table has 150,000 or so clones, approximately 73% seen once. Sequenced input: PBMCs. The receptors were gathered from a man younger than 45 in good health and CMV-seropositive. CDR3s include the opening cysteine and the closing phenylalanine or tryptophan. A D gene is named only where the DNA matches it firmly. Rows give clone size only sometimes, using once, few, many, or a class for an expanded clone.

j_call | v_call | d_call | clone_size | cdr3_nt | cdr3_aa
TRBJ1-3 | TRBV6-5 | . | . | TGTGCCAGCAGTTACTCGGGCAGATACTCTGGAAACACCATATATTTT | CASSYSGRYSGNTIYF
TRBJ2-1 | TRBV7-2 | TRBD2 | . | TGTGCCAGCAGCTCGGGACTAGCGGGAGGCAATGAGCAGTTCTTC | CASSSGLAGGNEQFF
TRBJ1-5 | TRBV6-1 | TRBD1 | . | TGTGCCAGCAGTGTCCGGACAGGGGTTGTCAATCAGCCCCAGCATTTT | CASSVRTGVVNQPQHF
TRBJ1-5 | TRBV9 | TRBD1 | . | TGTGCCAGCAGCGAATCAAGACAGGGGGTAGCGTGGCAACAGCCCCAGCATTTT | CASSESRQGVAWQQPQHF
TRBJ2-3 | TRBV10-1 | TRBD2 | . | TGCGCCAGCAGTGATCCTAGCGGGAGGAGGGCAGATACGCAGTATTTT | CASSDPSGRRADTQYF
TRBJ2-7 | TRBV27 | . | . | TGTGCCAGCAGCACCCCGGACACCGAGCAGTACTTC | CASSTPDTEQYF
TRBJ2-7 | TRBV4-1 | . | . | TGCGCCAGCCCTACCTCAGGGATCGCCTACGAGCAGTACTTC | CASPTSGIAYEQYF
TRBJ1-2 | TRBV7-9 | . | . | TGTGCCAGCAGCTCATCCATGGAGGCTAACTATGGCTACACCTTC | CASSSSMEANYGYTF
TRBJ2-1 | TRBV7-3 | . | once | TGTGCCAGCAGCACCCTTCCGACTAGTTCCTACAATGAGCAGTTCTTC | CASSTLPTSSYNEQFF
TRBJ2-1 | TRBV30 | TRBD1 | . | TGTGCCTGGAGTGAGGGGGCGCTGGACAATGAGCAGTTCTTC | CAWSEGALDNEQFF
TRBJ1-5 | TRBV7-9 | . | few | TGTGCCAGCAGCCCAAACCCAGCGGGCCAGCCCCAGCATTTT | CASSPNPAGQPQHF
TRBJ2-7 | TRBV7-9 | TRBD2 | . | TGTGCCAGCAGCTCTCCGTTTGAGCGGGAGGGCAATGCCAAGCAGTACTTC | CASSSPFEREGNAKQYF
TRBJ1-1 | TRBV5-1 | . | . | TGCGCCAGCAGGTCACAGCCGACGTCTGGCACTGAAGCTTTCTTT | CASRSQPTSGTEAFF
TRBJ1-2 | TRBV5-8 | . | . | TGTGCCAGCAGCTTGAGAGGTGACGGAAAGTTCTATGGCTACACCTTC | CASSLRGDGKFYGYTF
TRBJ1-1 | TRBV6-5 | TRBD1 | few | TGTGCCAGCAGTTACGGAGGGGGCAACACTGAAGCTTTCTTT | CASSYGGGNTEAFF
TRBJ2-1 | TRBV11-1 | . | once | TGTGCCAGCAGCCTAGCCGGGACATACTCCTACAATGAGCAGTTCTTC | CASSLAGTYSYNEQFF
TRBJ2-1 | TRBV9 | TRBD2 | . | TGTGCCAGCAGCCCCCTGCGGGGGGCCGTCTACAATGAGCAGTTCTTC | CASSPLRGAVYNEQFF
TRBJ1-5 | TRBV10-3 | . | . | TGTGCCATCAGTGAACATCGGGTAGGACAGAAGAATCAGCCCCAGCATTTT | CAISEHRVGQKNQPQHF
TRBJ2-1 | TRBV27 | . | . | TGTGCCAGCAGTTTATTTTCTAATTCGATATACAATGAGCAGTTCTTC | CASSLFSNSIYNEQFF
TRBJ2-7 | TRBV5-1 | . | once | TGCGCCAGCAGCTTGGTCAGTGGCGGGACCAGCGAGCAGTACTTC | CASSLVSGGTSEQYF
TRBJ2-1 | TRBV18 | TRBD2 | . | TGTGCCAGCTCACTGACTAGCGGGAGCTACAATGAGCAGTTCTTC | CASSLTSGSYNEQFF
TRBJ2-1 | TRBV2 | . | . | TGTGCCAGCTCTGGAAGGACTGCTTACAATGAGCAGTTCTTC | CASSGRTAYNEQFF
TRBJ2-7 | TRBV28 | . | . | TGTGCCAGCAGTTTAAGGACCGGACTTGAGCAGTACTTC | CASSLRTGLEQYF
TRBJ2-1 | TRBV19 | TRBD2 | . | TGTGCCAGTAGTCCAGGACTAGCTTACAATGAGCAGTTCTTC | CASSPGLAYNEQFF
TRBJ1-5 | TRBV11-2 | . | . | TGTGCCAGCAGCTCCCAGGGCGGGGACCAGCCCCAGCATTTT | CASSSQGGDQPQHF
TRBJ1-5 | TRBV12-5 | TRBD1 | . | TGTGCTAGTGCCGGGCTAACAGGGGCCAGCAATCAGCCCCAGCATTTT | CASAGLTGASNQPQHF
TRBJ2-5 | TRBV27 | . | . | TGTGCCAGCAGTTTCAGGGGCCTCACGGAGACCCAGTACTTC | CASSFRGLTETQYF
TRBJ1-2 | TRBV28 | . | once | TGTGCCAGCAGTTTCCCGACAGCCCCTGGCTACACCTTC | CASSFPTAPGYTF
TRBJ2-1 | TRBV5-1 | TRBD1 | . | TGCGCCAGCAGCTTGGGACAGGGGGGGCGTGAGCAGTTCTTC | CASSLGQGGREQFF
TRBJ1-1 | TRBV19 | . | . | TGTGCCAGTAGTATTCGGGGATCCGTCACTGAAGCTTTCTTT | CASSIRGSVTEAFF
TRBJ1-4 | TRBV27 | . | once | TGTGCCAGCAGTTTATCGCGTGCAACTAATGAAAAACTGTTTTTT | CASSLSRATNEKLFF
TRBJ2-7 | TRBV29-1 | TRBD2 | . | TGCAGCGTTGTGACTAGCGGGAGTCAGTACTTC | CSVVTSGSQYF
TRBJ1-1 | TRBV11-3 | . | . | TGTGCCAGCAGCTTCGACACTGCTGAAGCTTTCTTT | CASSFDTAEAFF
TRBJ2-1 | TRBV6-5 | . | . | TGTGCCAGCAGTTTTACGACTAGGGCCGCCTACAATGAGCAGTTCTTC | CASSFTTRAAYNEQFF
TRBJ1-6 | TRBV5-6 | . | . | TGTGCCAGCAGCTTGGGTGCCTCCCTTTCGGCCCTCCACTTT | CASSLGASLSALHF
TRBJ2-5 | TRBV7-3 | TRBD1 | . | TGTGCCAGCAGCCCATTCGGACAGGGGGCTTGGGAGACCCAGTACTTC | CASSPFGQGAWETQYF
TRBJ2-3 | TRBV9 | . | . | TGTGCCAGCAGCGTAGGTCAGGGGACCACAGATACGCAGTATTTT | CASSVGQGTTDTQYF
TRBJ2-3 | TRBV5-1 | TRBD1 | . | TGCGCCAGCAGCTTCAGGGGGACCCCGGGAACCACGTATACAGATACGCAGTATTTT | CASSFRGTPGTTYTDTQYF
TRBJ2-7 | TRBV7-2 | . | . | TGTGCCAGCAGCTCAACAGGGCTGCCCTACGAGCAGTACTTC | CASSSTGLPYEQYF
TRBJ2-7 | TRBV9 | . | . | TGTGCCAGCAGCGCGGGGTACGAGCAGTACTTC | CASSAGYEQYF
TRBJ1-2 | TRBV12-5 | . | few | TGTGCTAGTGGTCGGGGTGCAGGTGGCTACACCTTC | CASGRGAGGYTF
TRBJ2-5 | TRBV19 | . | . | TGTGCCAGTAGTATAATGCGGGGAGAGACCCAGTACTTC | CASSIMRGETQYF
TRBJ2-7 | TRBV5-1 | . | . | TGCGCCAGCAGCTTTTCTTCGGCCTACGAGCAGTACTTC | CASSFSSAYEQYF
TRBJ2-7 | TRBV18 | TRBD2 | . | TGTGCCAGCTCACCCCTACTCCGGGGGAGCGGGGATATCGACGAGCAGTACTTC | CASSPLLRGSGDIDEQYF
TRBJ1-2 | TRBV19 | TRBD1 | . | TGTGCCAGTAGTCCGGGACAGGGTCTTGGCTATGGCTACACCTTC | CASSPGQGLGYGYTF
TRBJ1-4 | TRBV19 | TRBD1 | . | TGTGCCAGTAGTCAGGGACAGGGGGAAAAACTGTTTTTT | CASSQGQGEKLFF
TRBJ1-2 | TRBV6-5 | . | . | TGTGCCAGCTCCTCAACGGGACTCCTGAACTATGGCTACACCTTC | CASSSTGLLNYGYTF
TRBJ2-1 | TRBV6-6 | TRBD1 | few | TGTGCCAGCACTCGGACAGGCTACAATGAGCAGTTCTTC | CASTRTGYNEQFF
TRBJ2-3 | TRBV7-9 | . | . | TGTGCCAGCAGCTCAGATGCGGGGAACACAGATACGCAGTATTTT | CASSSDAGNTDTQYF